Listed below are T cell receptor beta chains from one sample, sequenced in a study of T-cell memory formation after mild COVID-19. TCRdb processed the 5' RACE reads anew with MiXCR; each CDR3 protein has one entry. Among 40,000 to 55,000 distinct CDR3 sequences listed, about 12% were seen once. The sequencing input was PBMCs or a T cell subset sorted from them (not recorded which). The receptors shown here come from a man younger than 35 who had mild COVID-19 (a few samples of this study predate the infection). Cell type and time point are not known. CDR3s include the opening cysteine and the closing phenylalanine or tryptophan. Fields, in order: V gene, D gene, J gene, clone size, CDR3 DNA, CDR3 protein. D genes are given only for firm matches. The listing skips clone size in some rows; elsewhere it reads once, few, many or a size class.

v_gene: TRBV2
d_gene: NA
j_gene: TRBJ2-5
abundance: NA
CDR3nt: TGTGCCAGCAGTGAACTCGCTGGGACATCAGAGACCCAGTACTTC
CDR3aa: CASSELAGTSETQYF

v_gene: TRBV6-2/TRBV6-3
d_gene: NA
j_gene: TRBJ2-3
abundance: NA
CDR3nt: TGTGCCAGCACACACACCACAGATACGCAGTATTTT
CDR3aa: CASTHTTDTQYF

v_gene: TRBV7-2
d_gene: TRBD1
j_gene: TRBJ2-1
abundance: few
CDR3nt: TGTGCCAGCAGCCGAGGACAGGTTGGTGAGCAGTTCTTC
CDR3aa: CASSRGQVGEQFF

v_gene: TRBV7-8
d_gene: NA
j_gene: TRBJ2-5
abundance: NA
CDR3nt: TGTGCCAGCAGCTTATTGGGCCGACGTAGAGACCAGTACTTC
CDR3aa: CASSLLGRRRDQYF

v_gene: TRBV6-5
d_gene: NA
j_gene: TRBJ1-6
abundance: many
CDR3nt: TGTGCCAGCAGTTACTCGAAGTGGGCAGGGAGTAATTCACCCCTCCACTTT
CDR3aa: CASSYSKWAGSNSPLHF

v_gene: TRBV4-3
d_gene: NA
j_gene: TRBJ1-3
abundance: NA
CDR3nt: TGCGCCAGCAGCCAAGGCAGGGCAGAAGGAAACACCATATATTTT
CDR3aa: CASSQGRAEGNTIYF

v_gene: TRBV6-5
d_gene: NA
j_gene: TRBJ2-2
abundance: NA
CDR3nt: TGTGCCAGCAGTTACACCGTGAAGGGTACCGGGGAGCTGTTTTTT
CDR3aa: CASSYTVKGTGELFF

v_gene: TRBV7-9
d_gene: NA
j_gene: TRBJ2-1
abundance: NA
CDR3nt: TGTGCCAGCGGGGTTTTTGATGAGCAGTTCTTC
CDR3aa: CASGVFDEQFF

v_gene: TRBV7-2
d_gene: NA
j_gene: TRBJ1-3
abundance: NA
CDR3nt: TGTGCCAGCAGCCCCCGGGGGTATGGAAACACCATATATTTT
CDR3aa: CASSPRGYGNTIYF

v_gene: TRBV18
d_gene: NA
j_gene: TRBJ2-1
abundance: many
CDR3nt: TGTGCCAGCTCACCGAGGGGTTACAATGAGCAGTTCTTC
CDR3aa: CASSPRGYNEQFF

v_gene: TRBV5-1
d_gene: TRBD2
j_gene: TRBJ2-3
abundance: few
CDR3nt: TGCGCCAGCAGCTCGATGAGGACTAGCGGGGGAGAAGATACGCAGTATTTT
CDR3aa: CASSSMRTSGGEDTQYF

v_gene: TRBV12-3/TRBV12-4
d_gene: NA
j_gene: TRBJ1-6
abundance: few
CDR3nt: TGTGCCAGCAGTTTAAGTGACAGCTATAATTCACCCCTCCACTTT
CDR3aa: CASSLSDSYNSPLHF

v_gene: TRBV7-2
d_gene: NA
j_gene: TRBJ1-1
abundance: few
CDR3nt: TGTGCCAGCAGCTTAGCGAACCAGGGGATAGATGAAGCTTTCTTT
CDR3aa: CASSLANQGIDEAFF

v_gene: TRBV29-1
d_gene: NA
j_gene: TRBJ2-1
abundance: many
CDR3nt: TGCAGCGTTGAAGTCGGTAGTAGGAGGGGTGAGCAGTTCTTC
CDR3aa: CSVEVGSRRGEQFF

v_gene: TRBV9
d_gene: NA
j_gene: TRBJ2-3
abundance: many
CDR3nt: TGTGCCAGCAGCGTCCACCCCGCAGATACGCAGTATTTT
CDR3aa: CASSVHPADTQYF

v_gene: TRBV12-3/TRBV12-4
d_gene: NA
j_gene: TRBJ2-6
abundance: many
CDR3nt: TGTGCCAGCAGCCCCCCAGCGTTCGGGGCCAACGTCCTGACTTTC
CDR3aa: CASSPPAFGANVLTF

v_gene: TRBV9
d_gene: NA
j_gene: TRBJ1-1
abundance: few
CDR3nt: TGTGCCAGCAGCGTAGGTGAAGGTGGTGCTTTCTTT
CDR3aa: CASSVGEGGAFF

v_gene: TRBV14
d_gene: NA
j_gene: TRBJ2-5
abundance: few
CDR3nt: TGTGCCAGCAGCCGGGGTTTTGAGACCCAGTACTTC
CDR3aa: CASSRGFETQYF